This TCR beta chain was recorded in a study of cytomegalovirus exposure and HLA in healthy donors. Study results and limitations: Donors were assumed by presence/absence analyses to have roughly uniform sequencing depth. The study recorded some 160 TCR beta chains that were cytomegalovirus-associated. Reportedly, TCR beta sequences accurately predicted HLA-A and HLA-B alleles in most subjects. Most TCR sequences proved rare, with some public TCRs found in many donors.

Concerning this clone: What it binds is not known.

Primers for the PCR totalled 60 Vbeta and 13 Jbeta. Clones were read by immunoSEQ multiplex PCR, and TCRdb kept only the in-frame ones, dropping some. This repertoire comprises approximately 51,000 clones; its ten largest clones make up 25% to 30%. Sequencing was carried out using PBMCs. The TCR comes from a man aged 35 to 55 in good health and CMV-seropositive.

CDR3 region: CASSVSGDSTDTQYF. The CDR3 coding sequence is TGTGCCAGCAGCGTTAGCGGGGATTCCACAGATACGCAGTATTTT. The chain carries TRBV7-2 and TRBJ2-3; 8 nucleotides match TRBD2. CDR1 is SGHTA, CDR2 FQGNSA, per germline. The CDR3 has 15 amino acids. Unmatched junction bases numbered 6, after V lost 5 bases and J lost 2 bases.